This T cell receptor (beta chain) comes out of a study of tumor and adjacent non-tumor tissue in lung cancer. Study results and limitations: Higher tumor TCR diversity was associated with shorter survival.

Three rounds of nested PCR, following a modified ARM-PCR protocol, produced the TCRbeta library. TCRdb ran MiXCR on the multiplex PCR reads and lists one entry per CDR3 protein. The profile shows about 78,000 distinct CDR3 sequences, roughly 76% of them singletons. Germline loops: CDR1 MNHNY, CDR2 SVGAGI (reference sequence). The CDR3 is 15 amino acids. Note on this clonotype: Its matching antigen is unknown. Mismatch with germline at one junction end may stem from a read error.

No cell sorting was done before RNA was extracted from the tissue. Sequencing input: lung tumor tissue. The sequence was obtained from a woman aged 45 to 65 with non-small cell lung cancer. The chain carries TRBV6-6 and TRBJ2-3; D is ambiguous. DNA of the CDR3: TGTGCCAGCAGTTACTCCAGCAGGAGCACAGATACACAGTATTTT. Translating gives CASSYSSRSTDTQYF.